Listed below are T cell receptor beta chains from one sample, sequenced in a study of T cell responses to AZD1222 COVID-19 vaccine. Sequencing used immunoSEQ multiplex PCR; TCRdb keeps in-frame clones, though not all of them. The sample carries tens of thousands of clones, around nine tenths recorded once. Material: peripheral blood, obtained 28 days after the second AZD1222 dose. The receptors stem from an adult who received the AZD1222 COVID-19 vaccine. The CDR3 runs from the conserved cysteine through the conserved F or W. The D gene is left open where the match is weak. Expanded clones are given a class, and other clones once, few, many or no size at all.

TRBJ2-3 - TRBD2 TRBV11-3 CASSLDSPSGRVDTQYF TGTGCCAGCAGCTTAGATTCGCCTAGCGGGAGGGTAGATACGCAGTATTTT
TRBJ2-2 - TRBD2 TRBV28 CASSPPGLAGRTGELFF TGTGCCAGCAGTCCCCCGGGACTAGCGGGAAGGACCGGGGAGCTGTTTTTT
TRBJ1-6 - - TRBV2 CASSESYRTLSPLHF TGTGCCAGCAGTGAGTCTTATAGGACTCTTTCACCCCTCCACTTT
TRBJ2-1 once TRBD2 TRBV7-8 CASSPEVAGGNEQFF TGTGCCAGCAGCCCCGAGGTAGCGGGAGGGAATGAGCAGTTCTTC
TRBJ1-5 few - TRBV6-4 CASSGNSNQPQHF TGTGCCAGCAGTGGCAACAGCAATCAGCCCCAGCATTTT
TRBJ1-5 - - TRBV27 CASSLGQGNNQPQHF TGTGCCAGCAGTTTAGGGCAGGGGAACAATCAGCCCCAGCATTTT
TRBJ2-7 - TRBD2 TRBV7-9 CASSRPLAGVEEQYF TGTGCCAGCAGCCGTCCACTAGCGGGAGTGGAAGAGCAGTACTTC
TRBJ2-2 - - TRBV14 CASSQDWGAVNTGELFF TGTGCCAGCAGCCAAGATTGGGGAGCGGTGAACACCGGGGAGCTGTTTTTT
TRBJ1-1 - TRBD1 TRBV18 CASSSDRGRVNTEAFF TGTGCCAGCTCCTCGGACAGGGGGCGGGTGAACACTGAAGCTTTCTTT
TRBJ2-1 - - TRBV3-1/TRBV3-2 CASSRPGLASGEQFF TGTGCCAGCAGCCGGCCGGGACTGGCCTCTGGTGAGCAGTTCTTC
TRBJ2-7 - - TRBV28 CASNSRGRIMYEQYF TGTGCCAGCAACTCGAGAGGGAGAATCATGTACGAGCAGTACTTC
TRBJ1-1 - TRBD1 TRBV2 CASSDGRTGGIAEAFF TGTGCCAGCAGTGACGGAAGGACAGGGGGCATTGCTGAAGCTTTCTTT
TRBJ2-1 - TRBD2 TRBV6-6 CASSYPLAGGPGEQFF TGTGCCAGCAGTTACCCACTAGCGGGAGGGCCCGGTGAGCAGTTCTTC
TRBJ2-1 few - TRBV18 CASSPMAIEQFF TGTGCCAGCTCACCAATGGCTATTGAGCAGTTCTTC
TRBJ1-1 - - TRBV14 CASSQERHTEAFF TGTGCCAGCAGCCAAGAACGGCACACTGAAGCTTTCTTT
TRBJ2-4 - TRBD2 TRBV7-8 CASSPRFSGSVGNIQYF TGTGCCAGCAGCCCCCGATTTAGCGGGTCGGTTGGAAACATTCAGTACTTC
TRBJ1-1 once - TRBV2 CASRSGGNTEAFF TGTGCCAGCAGGTCGGGGGGGAACACTGAAGCTTTCTTT
TRBJ2-7 - TRBD2 TRBV27 CASSPLVAGDGEQYF TGTGCCAGCAGTCCCCTAGTAGCGGGAGACGGGGAGCAGTACTTC
TRBJ1-2 - - TRBV7-9 CASSLSASNYGYTF TGTGCCAGCAGCCTCTCTGCCAGCAACTATGGCTACACCTTC
TRBJ2-2 once - TRBV4-1 CASSRERGTGELFF TGCGCCAGCAGCCGAGAACGGGGTACCGGGGAGCTGTTTTTT
TRBJ2-1 - TRBD2 TRBV4-1 CASSQPPLRRTSGSGDEQFF TGCGCCAGCAGCCAACCACCCCTACGGAGGACTAGCGGGAGCGGGGATGAGCAGTTCTTC
TRBJ1-2 - - TRBV6-2/TRBV6-3 CASSYEGHYGYTF TGTGCCAGCAGTTACGAGGGACACTATGGCTACACCTTC
TRBJ1-2 - - TRBV6-1 CASSQPSGAVYGYTF TGTGCCAGCAGTCAACCCTCAGGGGCGGTTTATGGCTACACCTTC
TRBJ2-4 - TRBD2 TRBV3-1/TRBV3-2 CASSPLPGLAGVVAKNIQYF TGTGCCAGCAGCCCACTACCGGGACTAGCGGGAGTCGTGGCCAAAAACATTCAGTACTTC
TRBJ2-2 - - TRBV10-2 CASSNTGELFF TGCGCCAGCTCGAACACCGGGGAGCTGTTTTTT
TRBJ1-5 - - TRBV18 CASSPPPGDQPQHF TGTGCCAGCTCACCACCACCAGGGGATCAGCCCCAGCATTTT
TRBJ2-7 once - TRBV28 CASSFSRREQYF TGTGCCAGCAGTTTTAGCAGGCGCGAGCAGTACTTC
TRBJ2-7 - TRBD2 TRBV20-1 CSASRTSGGTYEQYF TGCAGTGCTAGTAGGACTAGCGGGGGGACCTACGAGCAGTACTTC
TRBJ1-1 - - TRBV6-2/TRBV6-3 CASSYWWTENTEAFF TGTGCCAGCAGTTACTGGTGGACAGAGAACACTGAAGCTTTCTTT
TRBJ2-1 once TRBD1 TRBV23-1 CASSQWTGKDEQFF TGCGCCAGCAGTCAATGGACAGGGAAAGATGAGCAGTTCTTC
TRBJ2-3 - TRBD2 TRBV6-4 CASSDSLAGAQYF TGTGCCAGCAGTGACTCCCTAGCGGGAGCTCAGTATTTT
TRBJ1-6 - - TRBV4-2 CASSRGNNSPLHF TGTGCCAGCAGCAGGGGAAATAATTCACCCCTCCACTTT
TRBJ1-4 - TRBD1 TRBV6-5 CASSEGQGGFEKLFF TGTGCCAGCAGCGAGGGACAGGGGGGGTTCGAAAAACTGTTTTTT
TRBJ2-3 - TRBD2 TRBV28 CASSAPPSGTSTDTQYF TGTGCCAGCAGTGCGCCCCCTAGCGGGACAAGCACAGATACGCAGTATTTT
TRBJ2-7 - - TRBV2 CASSEWLALQGSYEQYF TGTGCCAGCAGTGAATGGCTGGCCCTCCAGGGTTCCTACGAGCAGTACTTC
TRBJ1-2 few - TRBV5-1 CASSGTNYGYTF TGCGCCAGCAGCGGAACTAACTATGGCTACACCTTC
TRBJ1-2 - TRBD1 TRBV28 CASRSYRGPGYGYTF TGTGCCAGCAGATCCTACAGGGGGCCGGGCTATGGCTACACCTTC
TRBJ1-2 - TRBD1 TRBV6-1 CASSVPDRGQAYGYTF TGTGCCAGCAGTGTCCCAGACAGGGGGCAAGCCTATGGCTACACCTTC
TRBJ2-1 - TRBD1 TRBV5-1 CASSLGGQSDEQFF TGCGCCAGCAGCTTGGGGGGACAGTCCGATGAGCAGTTCTTC
TRBJ2-5 - - TRBV28 CASSPHQGGSQETQYF TGTGCCAGCAGTCCCCACCAGGGCGGGTCCCAAGAGACCCAGTACTTC
TRBJ1-1 - - TRBV6-4 CASSDQGNTEAFF TGTGCCAGCAGTGACCAGGGAAACACTGAAGCTTTCTTT
TRBJ2-3 - TRBD2 TRBV6-5 CASGPGGRINTQYF TGTGCCAGCGGCCCCGGCGGGAGGATAAATACGCAGTATTTT
TRBJ2-3 - - TRBV5-1 CASSLGGGTDTQYF TGCGCCAGCAGTTTAGGGGGTGGCACAGATACGCAGTATTTT
TRBJ1-3 - - TRBV5-4 CASSLYSGAGNTIYF TGTGCCAGCAGCTTATATTCAGGGGCTGGAAACACCATATATTTT
TRBJ1-2 - - TRBV5-6 CASSFDFRGYGYTF TGTGCCAGCAGCTTTGACTTCAGAGGCTATGGCTACACCTTC
TRBJ1-5 - - TRBV6-1 CASSESVGSNQPQHF TGTGCCAGCAGTGAATCCGTGGGGTCCAATCAGCCCCAGCATTTT
TRBJ1-3 - - TRBV11-2 CASSLTGLDTIYF TGTGCCAGCAGCTTAACGGGGTTGGACACCATATATTTT
TRBJ2-1 - TRBD2 TRBV10-1 CASSESGLAEYNEQFF TGCGCCAGCAGTGAGTCGGGACTAGCCGAATACAATGAGCAGTTCTTC
TRBJ1-2 - TRBD1 TRBV19 CASSVTGAGDYGYTF TGTGCCAGTAGTGTGACAGGGGCCGGGGACTATGGCTACACCTTC
TRBJ2-7 - TRBD2 TRBV27 CASSLGTSYEQYF TGTGCCAGCAGTTTGGGGACTAGCTACGAGCAGTACTTC
TRBJ2-1 - - TRBV21-1 CASSQFFADQRQNNEQFF TGTGCCAGCAGCCAATTTTTCGCCGATCAACGACAGAACAATGAGCAGTTCTTC
TRBJ2-7 - - TRBV10-2 CASKGPEQYF TGCGCCAGCAAGGGCCCCGAGCAGTACTTC
TRBJ2-7 - - TRBV7-3 CASSLTQGYEQYF TGTGCCAGCAGCTTAACCCAGGGATACGAGCAGTACTTC
TRBJ1-1 - TRBD1 TRBV7-8 CASTPGQGGNTEAFF TGTGCCAGCACCCCGGGACAGGGAGGAAACACTGAAGCTTTCTTT
TRBJ2-2 - TRBD2 TRBV7-2 CASSFSTSGSYWAGELFF TGTGCCAGCAGCTTCTCGACTAGCGGGAGTTATTGGGCCGGGGAGCTGTTTTTT
TRBJ2-3 - - TRBV19 CASSGGTEDLTDTQYF TGTGCCAGTAGTGGGGGGACAGAGGATCTTACAGATACGCAGTATTTT
TRBJ2-2 few TRBD1 TRBV5-1 CASSLKQGALTGELFF TGCGCCAGCAGCTTGAAACAGGGGGCATTAACCGGGGAGCTGTTTTTT
TRBJ1-1 - - TRBV7-9 CASSLDEMGTNTEAFF TGTGCCAGCAGCTTAGACGAGATGGGAACGAACACTGAAGCTTTCTTT
TRBJ1-1 - - TRBV5-5 CASSPRWTEWNTEAFF TGTGCCAGCAGCCCCCGGTGGACGGAGTGGAACACTGAAGCTTTCTTT